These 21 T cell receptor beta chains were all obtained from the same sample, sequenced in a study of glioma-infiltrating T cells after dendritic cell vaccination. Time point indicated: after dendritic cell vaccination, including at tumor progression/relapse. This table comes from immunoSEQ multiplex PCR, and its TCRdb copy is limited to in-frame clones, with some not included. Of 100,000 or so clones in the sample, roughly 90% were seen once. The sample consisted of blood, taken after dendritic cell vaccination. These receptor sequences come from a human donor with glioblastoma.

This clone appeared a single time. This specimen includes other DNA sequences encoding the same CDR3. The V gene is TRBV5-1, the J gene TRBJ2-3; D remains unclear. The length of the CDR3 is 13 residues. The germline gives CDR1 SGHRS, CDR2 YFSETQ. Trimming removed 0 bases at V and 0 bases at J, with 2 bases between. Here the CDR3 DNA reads TGCGCCAGCAGCTTGGCGAGCACAGATACGCAGTATTTT. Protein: CASSLASTDTQYF.

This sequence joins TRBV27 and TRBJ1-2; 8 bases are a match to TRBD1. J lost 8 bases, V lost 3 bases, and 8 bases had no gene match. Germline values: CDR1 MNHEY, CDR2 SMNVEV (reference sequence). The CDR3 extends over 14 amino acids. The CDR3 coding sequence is TGTGCCAGCAGTTTTGTTCAGGGGGCGAACGGCTACACCTTC. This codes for CASSFVQGANGYTF.

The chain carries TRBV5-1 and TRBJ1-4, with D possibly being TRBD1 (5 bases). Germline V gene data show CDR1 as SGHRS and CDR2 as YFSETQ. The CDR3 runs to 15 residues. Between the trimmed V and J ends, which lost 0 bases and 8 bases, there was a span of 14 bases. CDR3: CASSLDGQGGEKLFF. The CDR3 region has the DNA TGCGCCAGCAGCTTGGATGGCCAGGGAGGCGAAAAACTGTTTTTT.

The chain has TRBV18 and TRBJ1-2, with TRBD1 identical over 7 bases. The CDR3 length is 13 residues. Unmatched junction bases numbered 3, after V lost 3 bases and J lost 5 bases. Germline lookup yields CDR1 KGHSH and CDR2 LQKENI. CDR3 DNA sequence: TGTGCCAGCTCACCCCGGACAGGTTATGGCTACACCTTC. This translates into CASSPRTGYGYTF.

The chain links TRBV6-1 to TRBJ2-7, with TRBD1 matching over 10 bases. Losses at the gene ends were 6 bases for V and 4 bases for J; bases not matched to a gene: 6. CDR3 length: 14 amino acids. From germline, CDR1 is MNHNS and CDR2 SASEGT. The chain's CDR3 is CASRGGQGIYEQYF. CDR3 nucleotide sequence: TGTGCCAGCAGGGGGGGACAGGGGATTTACGAGCAGTACTTC.

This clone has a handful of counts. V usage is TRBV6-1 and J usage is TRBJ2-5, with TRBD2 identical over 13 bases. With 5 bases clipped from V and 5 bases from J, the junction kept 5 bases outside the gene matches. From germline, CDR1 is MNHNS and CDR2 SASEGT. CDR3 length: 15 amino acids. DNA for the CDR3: TGTGCCAGCAGTCGGACTAGCGGGAGCCAGGAGACCCAGTACTTC. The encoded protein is CASSRTSGSQETQYF.

CDR3 nucleotide sequence: TGCGCCAGCAGCCAAGTCTTCGGCTCTGGAAACACCATATATTTT. It translates to CASSQVFGSGNTIYF. The genes are TRBV4-1 and TRBJ1-3, with no clear D. Between the trimmed V and J ends, which lost 1 base and 0 bases, there was a span of 7 bases. From germline, CDR1 is MGHRA and CDR2 YSYEKL. The CDR3 runs to 15 residues.

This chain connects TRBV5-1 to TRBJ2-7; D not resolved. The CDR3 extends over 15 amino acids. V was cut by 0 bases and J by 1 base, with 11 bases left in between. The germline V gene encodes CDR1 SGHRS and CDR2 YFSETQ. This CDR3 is CASSLEADNSYEQYF. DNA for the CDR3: TGCGCCAGCAGCTTGGAGGCTGACAATTCCTACGAGCAGTACTTC.

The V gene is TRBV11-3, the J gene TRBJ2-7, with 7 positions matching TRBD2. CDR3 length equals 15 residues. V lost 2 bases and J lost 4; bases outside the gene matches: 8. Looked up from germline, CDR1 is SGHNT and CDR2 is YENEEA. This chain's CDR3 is CASSLSGGSMYEQYF. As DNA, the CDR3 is TGTGCCAGCAGCTTAAGCGGCGGGAGCATGTACGAGCAGTACTTC.

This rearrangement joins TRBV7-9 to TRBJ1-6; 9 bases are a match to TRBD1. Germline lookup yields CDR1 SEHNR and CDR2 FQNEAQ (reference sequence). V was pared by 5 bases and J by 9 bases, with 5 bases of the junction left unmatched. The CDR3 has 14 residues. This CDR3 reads CASSPGQGFSPLHF. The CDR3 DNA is TGTGCCAGCAGCCCGGGACAGGGATTTTCACCCCTCCACTTT.

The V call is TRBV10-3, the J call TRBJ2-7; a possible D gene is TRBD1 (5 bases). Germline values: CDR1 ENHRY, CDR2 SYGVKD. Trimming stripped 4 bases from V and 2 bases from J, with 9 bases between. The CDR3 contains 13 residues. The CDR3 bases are TGTGCCATCAGTGCTGGGGCCACCTACGAGCAGTACTTC. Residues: CAISAGATYEQYF.

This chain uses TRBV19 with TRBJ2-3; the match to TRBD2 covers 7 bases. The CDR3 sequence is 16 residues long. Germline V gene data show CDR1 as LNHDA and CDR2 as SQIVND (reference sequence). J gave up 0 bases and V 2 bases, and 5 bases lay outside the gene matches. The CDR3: CASSIISGWSTDTQYF. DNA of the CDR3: TGTGCCAGTAGTATAATTAGCGGGTGGAGCACAGATACGCAGTATTTT.

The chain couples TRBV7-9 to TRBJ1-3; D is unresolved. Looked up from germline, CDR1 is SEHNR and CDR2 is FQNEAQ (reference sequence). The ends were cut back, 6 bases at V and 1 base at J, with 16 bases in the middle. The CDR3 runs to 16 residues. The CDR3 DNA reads TGTGCCAGCAGTGACTCCTTTGGCTCTTCTGGAAACACCATATATTTT. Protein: CASSDSFGSSGNTIYF.

CDR3 DNA sequence: TGCGCCAGCAGCTCGCCAGAGGCTGGCACTGAAGCTTTCTTT. Amino acid sequence: CASSSPEAGTEAFF. The gene calls are TRBV5-1 and TRBJ1-1; D uncertain. CDR3 length: 14 amino acids. V lost 3 bases to trimming and J lost 4 bases, with 13 bases between them. Germline lookup yields CDR1 SGHRS and CDR2 YFSETQ. The full variable domain, with the rest looked up from reference TRBV5-1 and TRBJ1-1, is KAGVTQTPRYLIKTRGQQVTLSCSPISGHRSVSWYQQTPGQGLQFLFEYFSETQRNKGNFPGRFSGRQFSNSRSEMNVSTLELGDSALYLCASSSPEAGTEAFFGQGTRLTVV.

In DNA form, the CDR3 reads TGCGCCAGCAGCTGGCAGGGGATCGCTGAAGCTTTCTTT. Translation gives CASSWQGIAEAFF. The rearrangement uses TRBV5-1 and TRBJ1-1; possible D gene TRBD1, 6 bases. CDR3 length: 13 residues. Deletions cut 3 bases from V and 6 bases from J, with 12 bases between. Germline CDR1 SGHRS, CDR2 YFSETQ.

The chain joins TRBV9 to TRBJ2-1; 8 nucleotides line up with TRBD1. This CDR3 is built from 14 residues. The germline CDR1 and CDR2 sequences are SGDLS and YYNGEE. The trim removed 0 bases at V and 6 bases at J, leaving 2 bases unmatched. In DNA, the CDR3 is TGTGCCAGCAGCGTAGAACAGGGGGTCAATGAGCAGTTCTTC. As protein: CASSVEQGVNEQFF.

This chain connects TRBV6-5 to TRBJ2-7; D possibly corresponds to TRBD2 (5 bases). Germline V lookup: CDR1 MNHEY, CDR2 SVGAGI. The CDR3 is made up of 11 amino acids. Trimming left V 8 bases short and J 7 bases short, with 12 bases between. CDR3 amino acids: CASGLTGEQYF. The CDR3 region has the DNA TGTGCCAGCGGATTAACGGGGGAGCAGTACTTC.

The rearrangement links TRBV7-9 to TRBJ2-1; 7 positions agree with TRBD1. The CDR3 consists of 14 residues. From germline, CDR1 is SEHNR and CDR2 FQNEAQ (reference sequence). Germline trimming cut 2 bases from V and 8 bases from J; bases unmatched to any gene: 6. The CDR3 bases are TGTGCCAGCAGCTTAACAGGGGCAAGGGATGAGCAGTTCTTC. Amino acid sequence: CASSLTGARDEQFF. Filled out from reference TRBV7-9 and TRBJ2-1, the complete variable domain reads DTGVSQNPRHKITKRGQNVTFRCDPISEHNRLYWYRQTLGQGPEFLTYFQNEAQLEKSRLLSDRFSAERPKGSFSTLEIQRTEQGDSAMYLCASSLTGARDEQFFGPGTRLTVL.

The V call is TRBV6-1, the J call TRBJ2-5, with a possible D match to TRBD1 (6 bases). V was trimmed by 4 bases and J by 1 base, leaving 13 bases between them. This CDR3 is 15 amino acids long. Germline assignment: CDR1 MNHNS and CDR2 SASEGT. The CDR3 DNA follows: TGTGCCAGCAGTGTTCTCCCGACAGGCCAAGAGACCCAGTACTTC. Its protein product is CASSVLPTGQETQYF.

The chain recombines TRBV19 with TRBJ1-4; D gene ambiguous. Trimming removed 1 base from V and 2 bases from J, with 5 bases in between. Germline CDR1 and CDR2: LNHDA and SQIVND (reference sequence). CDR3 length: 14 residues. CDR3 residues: CASSIGQTNEKLFF. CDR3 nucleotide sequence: TGTGCCAGTAGTATAGGGCAGACTAATGAAAAACTGTTTTTT.

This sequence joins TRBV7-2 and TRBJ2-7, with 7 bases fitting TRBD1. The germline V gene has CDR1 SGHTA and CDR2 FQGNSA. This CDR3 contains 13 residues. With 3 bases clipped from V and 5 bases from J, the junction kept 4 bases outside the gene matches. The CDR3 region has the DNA TGTGCCAGCAGCTTTACAGGGGCGGACGAGCAGTACTTC. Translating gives CASSFTGADEQYF.